The 8 T cell receptor beta chains below were found in one sample sequenced in a study of OX40 agonist ivuxolimab in advanced cancers. The protocol was immunoSEQ multiplex PCR, while the TCRdb copy is restricted to in-frame clones and leaves out a portion. The data hold around 73,000 clones, with approximately 90% observed a single time. The input for sequencing was CD4+ or CD8+ T cells sorted from blood, taken in a trial of the OX40 agonist ivuxolimab. The receptor source for this set is an adult with an advanced solid tumor such as melanoma, head and neck, liver or kidney cancer.

The chain couples TRBV14 to TRBJ2-5, with D perhaps matching TRBD1 or TRBD2 (5 bases each). Trimming removed 4 bases from V and 5 bases from J, with 11 bases in between. The germline V gene has CDR1 SGHDN and CDR2 FVKESK. The CDR3 is made up of 13 amino acids. CDR3 sequence reads: CASSPEGLETQYF. CDR3 nucleotide sequence: TGTGCCAGCAGCCCTGAGGGGTTGGAGACCCAGTACTTC. The complete variable domain, with remaining parts taken from reference TRBV14 and TRBJ2-5, reads EAGVTQFPSHSVIEKGQTVTLRCDPISGHDNLYWYRRVMGKEIKFLLHFVKESKQDESGMPNNRFLAERTGGTYSTLKVQPAELEDSGVYFCASSPEGLETQYFGPGTRLLVL.

This chain links TRBV7-6 with TRBJ2-1; D possibly corresponds to TRBD2 (6 bases). Germline lookup yields CDR1 SGHVS and CDR2 FNYEAQ. The germline V and J ends were trimmed by 2 bases and 4 bases, with 15 bases remaining between them. The CDR3 has 16 amino acids. CDR3 in amino acids: CASSLNAGLAYNEQFF. The CDR3 region has the DNA TGTGCCAGCAGCTTAAATGCGGGACTGGCTTACAATGAGCAGTTCTTC.

The chain couples TRBV29-1 to TRBJ2-3; TRBD1 matches 7 bases. V lost 0 bases, J lost 2 bases, and 5 bases stayed unmatched. The CDR3 has 15 residues. Looked up from germline, CDR1 is SQVTM and CDR2 is ANQGSEA. CDR3 in DNA: TGCAGCGTTGAAGACGGCAGGGGGTCCACAGATACGCAGTATTTT. It translates to CSVEDGRGSTDTQYF.

The gene calls are TRBV20-1 and TRBJ1-2, with D uncertain. CDR1 and CDR2 from the germline V gene are DFQATT and SNEGSKA (reference sequence). There are 10 residues in the CDR3. CDR3 loop: CSGRVGGYTF. The CDR3 DNA reads as TGCAGCGGTCGGGTGGGAGGCTACACCTTC.

The chain couples TRBV19 to TRBJ2-3; D is uncertain. The CDR3 totals 15 residues. Germline lookup yields CDR1 LNHDA and CDR2 SQIVND (reference sequence). V was clipped by 3 bases and J by 4 bases, with 14 bases between them. The CDR3 protein is CASSIYNSLPDTQYF. The CDR3 DNA reads as TGTGCCAGTAGTATTTATAACAGTCTCCCAGATACGCAGTATTTT. The full variable domain, in which reference TRBV19 and TRBJ2-3 provide the parts outside the CDR3, is DGGITQSPKYLFRKEGQNVTLSCEQNLNHDAMYWYRQDPGQGLRLIYYSQIVNDFQKGDIAEGYSVSREKKESFPLTVTSAQKNPTAFYLCASSIYNSLPDTQYFGPGTRLTVL.

This chain connects TRBV27 to TRBJ2-3; D might be TRBD2 (5 bases). The ends were cut back, 0 bases at V and 4 bases at J, with 11 bases in the middle. Germline CDR1 reads MNHEY; CDR2 reads SMNVEV (reference sequence). This CDR3 has 15 residues. CDR3 bases: TGTGCCAGCAGTTTATCGAGCTGGGGAGCAGATACGCAGTATTTT. Translated, it gives CASSLSSWGADTQYF.

The chain couples TRBV7-9 to TRBJ1-2; weak D call: TRBD1 (5 bases). CDR3 length equals 14 residues. V dropped 5 bases and J dropped 8 bases, with 18 bases sitting between them. The germline V gene has CDR1 SEHNR and CDR2 FQNEAQ (reference sequence). CDR3 region: CASSLVGGYGGYTF. Written as DNA, the CDR3 is TGTGCCAGCAGCCTAGTTGGGGGGTATGGAGGCTACACCTTC.

The V call is TRBV28, the J call TRBJ1-1; 10 bases fit TRBD1. Germline CDR1 and CDR2: MDHEN and SYDVKM. This CDR3 has 16 amino acids. J was trimmed by 3 bases and V by 3 bases; bases with no gene match: 7. The DNA for the CDR3 is TGTGCCAGCAGTTTGGAGACAGGGGGCATCGACACTGAAGCTTTCTTT. Translated: CASSLETGGIDTEAFF. The whole variable domain, remainder taken from reference TRBV28 and TRBJ1-1, is DVKVTQSSRYLVKRTGEKVFLECVQDMDHENMFWYRQDPGLGLRLIYFSYDVKMKEKGDIPEGYSVSREKKERFSLILESASTNQTSMYLCASSLETGGIDTEAFFGQGTRLTVV.